This is a list of T cell receptor beta chains from one sample in a study of shared clonotypes between healthy human individuals. Produced via immunoSEQ multiplex PCR; TCRdb's table is partial and in-frame only. The table includes about 820,000 clones, 90% to 95% detected once. Sequenced input: naive CD8+ T cells sorted from blood. Receptors originate from a man younger than 40 in good health. Both conserved end residues are part of each CDR3. Each record gives: V gene, D gene, clone size, J gene, CDR3 DNA, CDR3 protein. The D gene is left open where the match is weak. Expanded clones get a size class; other rows say once, few or many, or leave the size out.

TRBV6-1,NA,NA,TRBJ2-7,TGTGCCAGCAGTGAAGAGGCGGGCCTCTCCTACGAGCAGTACTTC,CASSEEAGLSYEQYF
TRBV7-6,NA,NA,TRBJ2-2,TGTGCTTCGGGGACAATATCGAACACCGGGGAGCTGTTTTTT,CASGTISNTGELFF
TRBV7-9,NA,NA,TRBJ2-5,TGTGCCAGCAGCGGTCGACGTGGGAGTGAGACCCAGTACTTC,CASSGRRGSETQYF
TRBV7-9,NA,NA,TRBJ2-7,TGTGCCAGCAGCTCCGATAGCGGATCCTACGAGCAGTACTTC,CASSSDSGSYEQYF
TRBV7-9,TRBD2,NA,TRBJ2-3,TGTGCCAGCAGCTTATGGAGTAGCGGGAGTGGGGATACGCAGTATTTT,CASSLWSSGSGDTQYF
TRBV4-3,NA,once,TRBJ2-7,TGCGCCAGCAGCCAGGAGGACAGCCTCTCCTACGGGCAGTACTTC,CASSQEDSLSYGQYF
TRBV25-1,TRBD1,NA,TRBJ2-7,TGTGCCAGCAGTGTCCGGGACAGTTTGTACGAGCAGTACTTC,CASSVRDSLYEQYF
TRBV28,NA,NA,TRBJ2-2,TGTGCCAGCAGTTTGGAGGCTACCGGGGAGCTGTTTTTT,CASSLEATGELFF
TRBV7-9,NA,once,TRBJ2-2,TGTGCCAGCAGCTTAGCGGTCGGGGAGCTGTTTTTT,CASSLAVGELFF
TRBV13,NA,NA,TRBJ2-1,TGTGCCAGCAGCGTAGGGGGGCCTGGCGATGAGCAGTTCTTC,CASSVGGPGDEQFF
TRBV7-6,TRBD2,NA,TRBJ2-7,TGTGCCAGCAGCTTAGAGGGGACTAGCTGGCACGAGCAGTACTTC,CASSLEGTSWHEQYF
TRBV11-2,NA,NA,TRBJ2-7,TGTGCCAGCAGGTATACAGGGCAGCGGAACGAGCAGTACTTC,CASRYTGQRNEQYF
TRBV19,NA,NA,TRBJ2-3,TGTGCCAGTAGTGAGGGACCTGATACGCAGTATTTT,CASSEGPDTQYF
TRBV11-2,NA,NA,TRBJ2-5,TGTGCCAGCGAGCCCGGGCAGGGGATGAAAGAGACCCAGTACTTC,CASEPGQGMKETQYF
TRBV11-2,NA,NA,TRBJ2-3,TGTGCCAGCAGCACGGGACACGGCGGATTCACAGATACGCAGTATTTT,CASSTGHGGFTDTQYF
TRBV6-6,NA,NA,TRBJ2-5,TGTGCCAGCAGTTACCGGGAATCGAGGCTGGAGACCCAGTACTTC,CASSYRESRLETQYF
TRBV5-6,NA,NA,TRBJ1-2,TGTGCCAGCAGCTTGGGGCAGGGGAACTATGGCTACACCTTC,CASSLGQGNYGYTF
TRBV29-1,NA,NA,TRBJ2-7,TGCAGCGTTGGGAGCTCCTACGAGCAGTACTTC,CSVGSSYEQYF
TRBV6-1,NA,NA,TRBJ1-2,TGTGCCAGCAGTGAAGCAAAAATTAGGACAGTCCCCCTTAACTATGGCTACACCTTC,CASSEAKIRTVPLNYGYTF
TRBV29-1,NA,NA,TRBJ1-2,TGCAGCGTTGATTGGTACAGTACCTATGGCTACACCTTC,CSVDWYSTYGYTF
TRBV4-1,TRBD2,NA,TRBJ2-1,TGCGCCAGCAGCCAAGTCCCCGGGACTAGCGGCGACTCCTACAATGAGCAGTTCTTC,CASSQVPGTSGDSYNEQFF
TRBV4-2,TRBD1,NA,TRBJ1-2,TGTGCCAGCAGCCAAGAGTTAGGACAGGGTTATAACTATGGCTACACCTTC,CASSQELGQGYNYGYTF
TRBV1,NA,NA,TRBJ2-5,TGCACCAGCAGCACCGGACAGGCTTGGTACCAAGAGACCCAGTACTTC,CTSSTGQAWYQETQYF
TRBV5-5,TRBD2,NA,TRBJ2-1,TGTGCCAGCAGCTTGGCGGCTAGCGGGGTCTATGAGCAGTTCTTC,CASSLAASGVYEQFF
TRBV7-2,TRBD2,NA,TRBJ2-3,TGTGCCAGCAGCTTAGACAGCCGGACTAGCGGTCTCGGCACAGATACGCAGTATTTT,CASSLDSRTSGLGTDTQYF
TRBV7-9,NA,NA,TRBJ1-2,TGTGCCAGCAGCTCCCCCCGACAGCTGTGGGGCTACACCTTC,CASSSPRQLWGYTF
TRBV5-1,NA,NA,TRBJ2-1,TGCGCCAGCAGGGCCGGGACTGGTAACAATGAGCAGTTCTTC,CASRAGTGNNEQFF
TRBV18,NA,NA,TRBJ2-6,TGTGCCAGCTCACCTGCCCCGCCTGGGGCCAACGTCCTGACTTTC,CASSPAPPGANVLTF
TRBV25-1,NA,NA,TRBJ2-4,TGTGCCAGCAGTGAGTACGCCTCCCCGCCCGGAAACATTCAGTACTTC,CASSEYASPPGNIQYF
TRBV25-1,NA,NA,TRBJ2-1,TGTGCCAGCAGTGAATACGAGTCGGGATTCTACAATGAGCAGTTCTTC,CASSEYESGFYNEQFF
TRBV4-2,TRBD2,NA,TRBJ2-7,TGTGCCAGCAGCCCCCGCGGTGGGGCTAGCGGGAGTGGGACCTACGAGCAGTACTTC,CASSPRGGASGSGTYEQYF
TRBV9,TRBD2,NA,TRBJ2-5,TGTGCCAGCAGCGTAGGGGCTAGCGGCAGCCAAGAGACCCAGTACTTC,CASSVGASGSQETQYF
TRBV18,NA,NA,TRBJ2-7,TGTGCCAGCTCACCCACAGATACAGGGTTGGTTACCTACGAGCAGTACTTC,CASSPTDTGLVTYEQYF
TRBV7-9,TRBD1,once,TRBJ2-2,TGTGCCAGCAGCAACCGGGACAGGGAATGGGCCGGGGAGCTGTTTTTT,CASSNRDREWAGELFF